A single sample is the source of the 4 T cell receptor beta chains below, sequenced in a study of T-cell reconstitution after alpha-beta-depleted transplantation in children. Unique molecular identifiers were incorporated into the prepared TCRbeta library. One entry per CDR3 protein, called by TCRdb with MiXCR from the PCR reads. Of roughly 790,000 distinct CDR3 sequences listed, about 16% are singletons. The specimen comprised PBMCs, mostly from graft donor cells, sampled 360 days after TCRalphabeta/CD19-depleted stem cell transplant. The receptor source for this set is a male patient younger than 18 who had a stem cell transplant for acute lymphoblastic leukemia, so the T cells may come from the graft donor.

The V gene is TRBV28, the J gene TRBJ2-7; no definite D call. CDR1 is MDHEN and CDR2 is SYDVKM in the germline V gene. V lost 5 bases and J lost 2, with 13 bases in between. The CDR3 has 14 amino acids. DNA of the CDR3: TGTGCCAGCAGTATGTACCTAGGCCCCTACGAGCAGTACTTC. Translation gives CASSMYLGPYEQYF.

This clonotype was detected many times. The chain combines TRBV12-3 or TRBV12-4 with TRBJ1-5, with a possible D match to TRBD1 (5 bases). This CDR3 contains 16 residues. The ends were cut back, 8 bases at V and 0 bases at J, with 17 bases in the middle. The CDR3 DNA reads as TGTGCCAGCGTCAGGGACGGGACCTATAGCAATCAGCCCCAGCATTTT. Translation gives CASVRDGTYSNQPQHF.

The chain uses TRBV6-2 or TRBV6-3 and TRBJ2-7; TRBD2 aligns across 9 bases. The CDR3 sequence is 16 residues long. The V and J ends lost 2 bases and 0 bases, in that order; junction bases with no gene match: 5. Germline V gene lookup returns CDR1 MNHEY and CDR2 SVGEGT. CDR3 nucleotides: TGTGCCAGCAGTTACCGATGGACTAGCGACTCCTACGAGCAGTACTTC. Its protein is CASSYRWTSDSYEQYF.

The chain combines TRBV4-1 with TRBJ2-7; 10 positions match TRBD2. V dropped 0 bases and J dropped 10; count of bases not matched to a gene: 9. The CDR3 totals 15 residues. Germline assignment: CDR1 MGHRA and CDR2 YSYEKL. The chain's CDR3 is CASSQDPVAGGGQYF. The CDR3 DNA follows: TGCGCCAGCAGCCAAGATCCAGTAGCGGGAGGAGGACAGTACTTC.